Following are 18 T cell receptor beta chains from one sample sequenced in a study of T cells in Graves' hyperthyroidism and ophthalmopathy. RNA transcripts yielded amplified TCR beta CDR3 regions. First-round RT-PCR of the TCR CDR3 relied on the HTBI primer set. TCRdb passed the multiplex PCR reads through MiXCR, listing each CDR3 protein once. The sample consists of more than 550,000 distinct CDR3 sequences, 15% to 20% of them appearing once. The sample consisted of blood. These receptors all stem from a man aged 45-60 years with Graves' hyperthyroidism.

In its sample, this clonotype was seen many times. The chain joins TRBV2 to TRBJ1-5; a possible D gene is TRBD1 (6 bases). Germline values: CDR1 SNHLY, CDR2 FYNNEI. V lost 6 bases, J lost 1 base, and 16 bases lay in between. There are 16 residues in the CDR3. The CDR3 sequence: CASSSPGGASNQPQHF. CDR3 nucleotide sequence: TGTGCCAGCAGCAGTCCGGGGGGGGCCAGCAATCAGCCCCAGCATTTT.

On this clonotype itself: Given a much more abundant clone one base away, this may be a read error. This chain joins TRBV12-5 and TRBJ2-4; D perhaps matches TRBD1 (6 bases). This CDR3 has 20 amino acids. Germline V gene data show CDR1 as LGHNT and CDR2 as FRNRAP. The CDR3 sequence is CASGLLTGPLIILAKNTQYF. CDR3 DNA: TGTGCTAGTGGCCTACTGACAGGCCCCTTAATCATTCTAGCCAAAAACACTCAGTACTTC.

The V call is TRBV28, the J call TRBJ1-4; the match to TRBD1 covers 10 bases. CDR3 length: 16 amino acids. V dropped 6 bases and J dropped 0; count of bases not matched to a gene: 4. Germline loops: CDR1 MDHEN, CDR2 SYDVKM. The CDR3 protein is CASRWDRGSTNEKLFF. In nucleotides, the CDR3 is TGTGCCAGCAGGTGGGACAGGGGATCAACTAATGAAAAACTGTTTTTT.

This clonotype was seen a handful of times. The chain uses TRBV28 and TRBJ1-1, with TRBD1 matching over 12 bases. Germline-derived CDR1 and CDR2 are MDHEN and SYDVKM. CDR3 length: 14 residues. V was clipped by 8 bases and J by 4 bases; unmatched bases: 5. The CDR3 protein is CASGGQGASTEAFF. The CDR3 bases are TGTGCCAGCGGGGGACAGGGGGCTTCCACTGAAGCTTTCTTT. The whole variable domain, filled in from reference TRBV28 and TRBJ1-1, reads DVKVTQSSRYLVKRTGEKVFLECVQDMDHENMFWYRQDPGLGLRLIYFSYDVKMKEKGDIPEGYSVSREKKERFSLILESASTNQTSMYLCASGGQGASTEAFFGQGTRLTVV.

This clonotype has a count of ten or more. The rearrangement uses TRBV9 and TRBJ2-5, with D perhaps assigned TRBD1 or TRBD2 (5 bases each). The V end lost 3 bases, the J end lost 6 bases, and 15 bases lay between the germline ends. Germline V gene lookup returns CDR1 SGDLS and CDR2 YYNGEE. The CDR3 totals 14 residues. CDR3 loop: CASSAGFSGQTQYF. DNA of the CDR3: TGTGCCAGCAGCGCGGGATTTTCAGGGCAGACCCAGTACTTC.

The genes are TRBV5-1 and TRBJ2-7; 9 bases line up with TRBD2. The trim removed 4 bases at V and 1 base at J, leaving 3 bases unmatched. The CDR3 totals 14 residues. Per the germline V gene, CDR1 is SGHRS and CDR2 is YFSETQ. The CDR3 DNA sequence: TGCGCCAGCAGCCCTAGCGGGGTTTCCTACGAGCAGTACTTC. Protein product: CASSPSGVSYEQYF. Based on the CDR3 plus reference TRBV5-1 and TRBJ2-7, the full variable domain is KAGVTQTPRYLIKTRGQQVTLSCSPISGHRSVSWYQQTPGQGLQFLFEYFSETQRNKGNFPGRFSGRQFSNSRSEMNVSTLELGDSALYLCASSPSGVSYEQYFGPGTRLTVT.

This chain links TRBV28 with TRBJ1-5; D unresolved. Deletions cut 1 base from V and 9 bases from J, with 7 bases between. This CDR3 region has 12 residues. Germline V lookup: CDR1 MDHEN, CDR2 SYDVKM. The DNA for the CDR3 is TGTGCCAGCAGTTTATTTGAGCTGCCCCAGCATTTT. This encodes CASSLFELPQHF.

This clonotype has a count of ten or more. This CDR3 is CASSQRQERETQYF. CDR3 DNA: TGTGCCAGCAGCCAAAGACAGGAACGGGAGACCCAGTACTTC. This rearrangement joins TRBV14 to TRBJ2-5; D is possibly TRBD1 (6 bases). Germline values: CDR1 SGHDN, CDR2 FVKESK. V lost 2 bases to trimming and J lost 5 bases, with 12 bases between them. This CDR3 comprises 14 residues.

This sequence joins TRBV28 and TRBJ2-4; D is uncertain. The germline gives CDR1 MDHEN, CDR2 SYDVKM. V lost 3 bases to trimming and J lost 2 bases, with 11 bases between them. This CDR3 contains 15 residues. The CDR3 DNA sequence: TGTGCCAGCAGTTTGGTGGGGATATCCAAAAACATTCAGTACTTC. Translation gives CASSLVGISKNIQYF.

A few counts support this clonotype. This sequence joins TRBV3-1 and TRBJ2-6, with D perhaps TRBD2 (5 bases). CDR1 and CDR2 (germline): LGHDT, YNNKEL (reference sequence). The germline V and J ends were trimmed by 6 bases and 3 bases, with 12 bases remaining between them. The CDR3 has 15 amino acids. The CDR3 DNA follows: TGTGCCAGCAGGTTTTGGGGAGATGGGGCCAACGTCCTGACTTTC. Translating it yields CASRFWGDGANVLTF. The full variable domain, with the rest looked up from reference TRBV3-1 and TRBJ2-6, is DTAVSQTPKYLVTQMGNDKSIKCEQNLGHDTMYWYKQDSKKFLKIMFSYNNKELIINETVPNRFSPKSPDKAHLNLHINSLELGDSAVYFCASRFWGDGANVLTFGAGSRLTVL.

The chain links TRBV15 to TRBJ2-7; unclear D gene. Germline lookup yields CDR1 LNHNV and CDR2 YYDKDF (reference sequence). This CDR3 contains 15 residues. Trimming left V 3 bases short and J 6 bases short, with 18 bases between. The CDR3 coding sequence is TGTGCCACCAGCAGCATGACGGGCGCGACGGGCGAGCAGTACTTC. It codes for CATSSMTGATGEQYF.

This clonotype was seen more than once but under ten times. V usage is TRBV29-1 and J usage is TRBJ1-1; 8 bases line up with TRBD1. J gave up 0 bases and V 5 bases, and 17 bases lay outside the gene matches. CDR3 length: 18 residues. Germline CDR1 SQVTM, CDR2 ANQGSEA. CDR3 in DNA: TGCAGCGTTCGTCCCCCCCCGACAGGGGTGGCCTTGAACACTGAAGCTTTCTTT. It yields the protein CSVRPPPTGVALNTEAFF.

This clonotype showed up many times. The gene calls are TRBV27 and TRBJ1-4, with a tentative D call TRBD1 (6 bases). V was clipped by 6 bases and J by 8 bases, with 16 bases between them. The CDR3 has 14 residues. Germline V CDR1 and CDR2: MNHEY, SMNVEV (reference sequence). CDR3 nucleotides: TGTGCCAGCAGGTCTACAGGGAATGGGGAAAAACTGTTTTTT. Its protein product is CASRSTGNGEKLFF.

This rearrangement joins TRBV7-2 to TRBJ2-7, with TRBD2 matching 7 bases. Unmatched junction bases numbered 10, after V lost 5 bases and J lost 6 bases. There are 14 residues in the CDR3. Looked up from germline, CDR1 is SGHTA and CDR2 is FQGNSA. CDR3 in DNA: TGTGCCAGCAGCACCGGGACTACAACTACCGAGCAGTACTTC. The encoded protein is CASSTGTTTTEQYF.

This clonotype has ten or more counts. The V call is TRBV9, the J call TRBJ2-5, with 10 bases aligning to TRBD2. This CDR3 region has 18 residues. The germline V gene encodes CDR1 SGDLS and CDR2 YYNGEE. The V gene end was trimmed by 0 bases and the J gene end by 1 base; junction bases not matched to a gene: 9. CDR3 DNA sequence: TGTGCCAGCAGCGTAGGTACCGGGGTAGCGGGAGGCCAAGAGACCCAGTACTTC. Its translation: CASSVGTGVAGGQETQYF.

This clonotype has a count of ten or more. The rearrangement joins TRBV29-1 to TRBJ1-1; 8 nucleotides match TRBD1. CDR1 and CDR2 (germline): SQVTM, ANQGSEA. V trimming: 4 bases; J trimming: 4 bases; junction bases outside the gene matches: 8. This CDR3 is 14 amino acids long. The DNA of the CDR3 is TGCAGCGTTGGTACGCGACAGGGGAGCACTGAAGCTTTCTTT. Amino acid sequence: CSVGTRQGSTEAFF.

This clonotype has a count of ten or more. CDR3 region: CASSLSGQGAFYEQYF. CDR3 in DNA: TGTGCCAGCAGTTTATCGGGGCAGGGGGCTTTCTACGAGCAGTACTTC. This chain uses TRBV27 with TRBJ2-7; 8 bases fit TRBD1. With V trimmed by 0 bases and J by 3 bases, 7 bases remained unmatched. CDR1 is MNHEY, CDR2 SMNVEV, per germline (reference sequence). This CDR3 has 16 residues.

At least ten counts were recorded for this clonotype. V gene TRBV20-1 combines with J gene TRBJ2-3, with TRBD1 matching 8 bases. The length of the CDR3 is 14 residues. Germline lookup yields CDR1 DFQATT and CDR2 SNEGSKA (reference sequence). Trimming at V came to 6 bases and at J to 1 base, leaving 6 bases not matched to a gene. The CDR3 sequence: CSAGPGGRTDTQYF. DNA of the CDR3: TGCAGTGCGGGGCCAGGGGGCCGCACAGATACGCAGTATTTT.